Listed here is a single TCR beta chain. What it recognizes is unknown. Germline CDR1 and CDR2: LNHDA and SQIVND (reference sequence). The CDR3 has 13 amino acids. No DNA is given; TCRdb re-called the 5' RACE reads and lists each CDR3 protein once. The sample table includes approximately 400,000 distinct CDR3 sequences. This sample stems from a study of monozygotic twins with inflammatory bowel disease. Study-wide points: Limited power may explain why concordant and discordant twins showed no difference in repertoire similarity.

The receptor comes from a human donor with ulcerative colitis or Crohn's disease, or a healthy co-twin of an affected twin (not recorded which). The J gene is TRBJ1-5, the V gene TRBV19; TCRdb gives TRBD1 as the D gene, but with no DNA this cannot be confirmed. Sequencing was done on a sample of blood. CDR3: CAGGTGRNQPQHF.